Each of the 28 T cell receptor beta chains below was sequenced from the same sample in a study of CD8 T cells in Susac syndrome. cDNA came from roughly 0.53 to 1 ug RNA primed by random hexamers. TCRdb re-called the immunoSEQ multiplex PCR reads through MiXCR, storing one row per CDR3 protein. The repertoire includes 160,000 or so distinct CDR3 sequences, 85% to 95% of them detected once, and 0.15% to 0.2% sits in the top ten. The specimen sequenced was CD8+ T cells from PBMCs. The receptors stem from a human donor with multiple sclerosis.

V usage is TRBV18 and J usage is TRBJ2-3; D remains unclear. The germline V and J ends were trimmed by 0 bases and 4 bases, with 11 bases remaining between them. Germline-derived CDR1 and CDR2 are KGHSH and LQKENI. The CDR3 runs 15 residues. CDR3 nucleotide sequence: TGTGCCAGCTCACCACCCCCCATCCGGCCAGATACGCAGTATTTT. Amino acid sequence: CASSPPPIRPDTQYF.

DNA of the CDR3: TGTGCCAGTAGTATAGAGGGAGAGACCCAGTACTTC. Amino acid sequence: CASSIEGETQYF. V gene TRBV19 combines with J gene TRBJ2-5; D gene ambiguous. The ends were cut back, 0 bases at V and 4 bases at J, with 3 bases in the middle. This CDR3 region has 12 residues. Germline values: CDR1 LNHDA, CDR2 SQIVND (reference sequence).

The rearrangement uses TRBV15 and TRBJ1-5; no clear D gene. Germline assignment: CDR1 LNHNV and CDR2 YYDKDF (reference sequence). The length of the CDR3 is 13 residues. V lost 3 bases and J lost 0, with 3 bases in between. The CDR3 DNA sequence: TGTGCCACCAGCAGCAATAGCAATCAGCCCCAGCATTTT. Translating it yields CATSSNSNQPQHF. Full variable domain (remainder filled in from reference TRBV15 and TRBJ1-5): DAMVIQNPRYQVTQFGKPVTLSCSQTLNHNVMYWYQQKSSQAPKLLFHYYDKDFNNEADTPDNFQSRRPNTSFCFLDIRSPGLGDTAMYLCATSSNSNQPQHFGDGTRLSIL.

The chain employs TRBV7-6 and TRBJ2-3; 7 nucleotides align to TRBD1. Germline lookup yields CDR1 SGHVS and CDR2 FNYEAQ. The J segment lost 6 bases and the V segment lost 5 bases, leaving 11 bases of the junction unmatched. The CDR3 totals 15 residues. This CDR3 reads CASSPNRGLPDTQYF. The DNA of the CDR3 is TGTGCCAGCAGCCCAAACAGGGGCCTCCCCGATACGCAGTATTTT.

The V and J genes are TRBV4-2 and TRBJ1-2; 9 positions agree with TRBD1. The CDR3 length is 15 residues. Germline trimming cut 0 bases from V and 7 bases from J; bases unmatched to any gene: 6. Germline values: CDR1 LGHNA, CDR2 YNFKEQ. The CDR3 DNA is TGTGCCAGCAGCCAAGAGGTGACAGGGGGTTTTGGCTACACCTTC. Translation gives CASSQEVTGGFGYTF.

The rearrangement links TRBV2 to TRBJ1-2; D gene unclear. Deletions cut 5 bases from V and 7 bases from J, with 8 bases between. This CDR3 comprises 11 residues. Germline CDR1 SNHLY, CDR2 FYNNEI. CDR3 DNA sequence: TGTGCCAGCAGTTGGAGACTTGGCTACACCTTC. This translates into CASSWRLGYTF.

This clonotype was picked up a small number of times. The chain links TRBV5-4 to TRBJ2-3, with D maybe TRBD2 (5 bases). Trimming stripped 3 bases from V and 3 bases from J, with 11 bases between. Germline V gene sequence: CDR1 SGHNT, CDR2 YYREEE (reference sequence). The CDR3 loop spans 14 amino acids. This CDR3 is CASSWGAGTDTQYF. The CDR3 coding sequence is TGTGCCAGCAGCTGGGGTGCGGGTACAGATACGCAGTATTTT. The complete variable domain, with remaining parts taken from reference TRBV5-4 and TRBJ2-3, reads ETGVTQSPTHLIKTRGQQVTLRCSSQSGHNTVSWYQQALGQGPQFIFQYYREEENGRGNFPPRFSGLQFPNYSSELNVNALELDDSALYLCASSWGAGTDTQYFGPGTRLTVL.

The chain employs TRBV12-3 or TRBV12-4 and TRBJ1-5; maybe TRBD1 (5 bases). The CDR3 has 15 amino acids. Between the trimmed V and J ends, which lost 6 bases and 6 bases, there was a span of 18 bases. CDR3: CASSFDPGGSQPQHF. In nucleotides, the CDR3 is TGTGCCAGCAGCTTTGACCCCGGGGGTAGTCAGCCCCAGCATTTT.

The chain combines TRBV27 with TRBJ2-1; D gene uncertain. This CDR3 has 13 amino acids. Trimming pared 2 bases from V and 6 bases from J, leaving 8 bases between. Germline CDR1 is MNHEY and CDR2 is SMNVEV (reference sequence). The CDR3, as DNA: TGTGCCAGCAGTTTAACGGCTGCCAATGAGCAGTTCTTC. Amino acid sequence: CASSLTAANEQFF.

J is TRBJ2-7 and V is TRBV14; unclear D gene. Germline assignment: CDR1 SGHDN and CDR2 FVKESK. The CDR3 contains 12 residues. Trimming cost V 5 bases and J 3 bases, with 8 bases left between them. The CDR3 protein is CASSSLDYEQYF. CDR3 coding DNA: TGTGCCAGCAGCTCCCTAGACTACGAGCAGTACTTC.

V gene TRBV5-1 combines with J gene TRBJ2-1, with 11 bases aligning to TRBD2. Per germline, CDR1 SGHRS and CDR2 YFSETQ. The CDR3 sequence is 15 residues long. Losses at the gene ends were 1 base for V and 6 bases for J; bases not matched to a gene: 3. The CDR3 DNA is TGCGCCAGCAGCTTGTTTGGGACTAGCGGCAATGAGCAGTTCTTC. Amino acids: CASSLFGTSGNEQFF.

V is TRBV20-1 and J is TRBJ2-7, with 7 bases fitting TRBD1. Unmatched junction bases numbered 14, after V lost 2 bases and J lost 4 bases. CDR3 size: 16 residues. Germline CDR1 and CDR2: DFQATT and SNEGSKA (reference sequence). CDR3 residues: CSARPRDRVFPYEQYF. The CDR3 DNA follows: TGCAGTGCTAGACCCAGGGACAGAGTATTTCCTTACGAGCAGTACTTC.

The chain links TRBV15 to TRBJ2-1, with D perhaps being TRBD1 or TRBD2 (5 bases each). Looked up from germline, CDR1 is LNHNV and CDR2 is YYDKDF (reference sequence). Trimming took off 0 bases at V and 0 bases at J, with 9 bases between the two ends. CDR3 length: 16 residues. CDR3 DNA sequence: TGTGCCACCAGCAGAGATGCAGGGAGCTCCTACAATGAGCAGTTCTTC. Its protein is CATSRDAGSSYNEQFF.

The CDR3 DNA is TGTGCCAGCAGCTGGCTCCGGGAAGAGACCCAGTACTTC. Amino acid sequence: CASSWLREETQYF. The chain joins TRBV7-9 to TRBJ2-5, with no clear D. CDR1 and CDR2 (germline): SEHNR, FQNEAQ (reference sequence). Trimming removed 4 bases at V and 3 bases at J, with 9 bases between. The length of the CDR3 is 13 residues.

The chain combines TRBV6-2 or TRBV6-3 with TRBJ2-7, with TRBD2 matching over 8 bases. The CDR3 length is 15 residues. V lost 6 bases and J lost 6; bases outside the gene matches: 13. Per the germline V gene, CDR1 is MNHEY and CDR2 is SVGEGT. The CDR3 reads CASSYERGLLGEQYF. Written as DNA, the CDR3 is TGTGCCAGCAGCTACGAGCGGGGGCTCTTGGGCGAGCAGTACTTC.

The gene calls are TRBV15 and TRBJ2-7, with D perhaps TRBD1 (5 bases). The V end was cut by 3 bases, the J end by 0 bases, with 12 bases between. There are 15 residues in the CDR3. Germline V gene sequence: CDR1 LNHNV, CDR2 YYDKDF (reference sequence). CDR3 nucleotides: TGTGCCACCAGCAGTCCAGGGTTTCACTCCTACGAGCAGTACTTC. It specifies CATSSPGFHSYEQYF.

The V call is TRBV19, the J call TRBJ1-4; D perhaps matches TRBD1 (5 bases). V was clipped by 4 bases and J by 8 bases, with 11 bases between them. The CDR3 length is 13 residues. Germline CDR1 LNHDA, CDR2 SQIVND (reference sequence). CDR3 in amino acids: CASSNTGGEKLFF. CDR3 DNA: TGTGCCAGTAGTAACACAGGTGGCGAAAAACTGTTTTTT.

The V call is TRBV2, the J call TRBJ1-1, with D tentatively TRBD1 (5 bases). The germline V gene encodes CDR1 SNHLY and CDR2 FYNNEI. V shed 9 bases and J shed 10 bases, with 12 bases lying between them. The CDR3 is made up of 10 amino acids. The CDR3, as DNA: TGTGCCAGTCAAGGGGAGTCAGCTTTCTTT. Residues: CASQGESAFF.

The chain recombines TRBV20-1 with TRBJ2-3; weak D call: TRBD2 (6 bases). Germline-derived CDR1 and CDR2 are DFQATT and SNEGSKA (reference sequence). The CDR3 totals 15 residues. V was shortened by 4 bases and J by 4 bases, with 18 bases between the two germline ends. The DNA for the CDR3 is TGCAGTGCTATCGACGGGGAGGAAGTTCCAGATACGCAGTATTTT. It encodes CSAIDGEEVPDTQYF.

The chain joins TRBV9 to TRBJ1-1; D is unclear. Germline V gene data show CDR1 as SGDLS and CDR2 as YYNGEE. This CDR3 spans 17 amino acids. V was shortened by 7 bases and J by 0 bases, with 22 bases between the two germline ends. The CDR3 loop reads CASGSLASPRMNTEAFF. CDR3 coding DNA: TGTGCCAGCGGTTCCTTAGCCTCCCCTCGAATGAACACTGAAGCTTTCTTT. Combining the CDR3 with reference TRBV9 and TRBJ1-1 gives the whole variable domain DSGVTQTPKHLITATGQRVTLRCSPRSGDLSVYWYQQSLDQGLQFLIQYYNGEERAKGNILERFSAQQFPDLHSELNLSSLELGDSALYFCASGSLASPRMNTEAFFGQGTRLTVV.

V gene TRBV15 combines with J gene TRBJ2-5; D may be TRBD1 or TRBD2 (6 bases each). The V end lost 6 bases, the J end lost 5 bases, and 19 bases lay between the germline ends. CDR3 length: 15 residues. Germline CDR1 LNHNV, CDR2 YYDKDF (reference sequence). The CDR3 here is CATREGGQGMETQYF. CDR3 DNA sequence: TGTGCCACCAGGGAGGGAGGTCAGGGGATGGAGACCCAGTACTTC. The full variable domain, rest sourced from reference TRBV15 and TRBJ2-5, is DAMVIQNPRYQVTQFGKPVTLSCSQTLNHNVMYWYQQKSSQAPKLLFHYYDKDFNNEADTPDNFQSRRPNTSFCFLDIRSPGLGDTAMYLCATREGGQGMETQYFGPGTRLLVL.

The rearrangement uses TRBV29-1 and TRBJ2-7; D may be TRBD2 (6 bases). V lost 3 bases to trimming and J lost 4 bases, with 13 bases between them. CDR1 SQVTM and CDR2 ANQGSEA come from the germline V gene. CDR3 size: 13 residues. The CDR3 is CSVEVGGRYEQYF. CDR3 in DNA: TGCAGCGTTGAGGTGGGAGGTCGTTACGAGCAGTACTTC.

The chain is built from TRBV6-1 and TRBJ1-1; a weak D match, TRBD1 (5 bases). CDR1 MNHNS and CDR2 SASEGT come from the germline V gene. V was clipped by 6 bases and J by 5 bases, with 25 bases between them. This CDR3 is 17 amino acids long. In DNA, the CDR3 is TGTGCCAGCAGCCGAACTGACCGGAGGGGACCGTCGACTGAAGCTTTCTTT. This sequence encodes CASSRTDRRGPSTEAFF.

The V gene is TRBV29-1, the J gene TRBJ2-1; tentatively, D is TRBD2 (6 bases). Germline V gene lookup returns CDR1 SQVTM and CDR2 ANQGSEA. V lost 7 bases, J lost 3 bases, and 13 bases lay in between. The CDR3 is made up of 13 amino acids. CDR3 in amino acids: CSARTTNYNEQFF. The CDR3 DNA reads TGCAGCGCACGGACTACTAACTACAATGAGCAGTTCTTC.

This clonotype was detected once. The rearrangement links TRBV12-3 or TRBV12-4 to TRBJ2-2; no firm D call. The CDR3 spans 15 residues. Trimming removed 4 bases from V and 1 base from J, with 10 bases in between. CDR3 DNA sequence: TGTGCCAGCAGTTCCGACCCTCTGAACACCGGGGAGCTGTTTTTT. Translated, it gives CASSSDPLNTGELFF.

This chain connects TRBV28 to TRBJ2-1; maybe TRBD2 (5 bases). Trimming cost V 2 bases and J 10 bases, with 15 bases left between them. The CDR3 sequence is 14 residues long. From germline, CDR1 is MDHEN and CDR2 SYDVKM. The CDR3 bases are TGTGCCAGCAGTTTAACCAGCCGGGCGGGCGAGCAGTTCTTC. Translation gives CASSLTSRAGEQFF. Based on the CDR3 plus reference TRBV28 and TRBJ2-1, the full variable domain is DVKVTQSSRYLVKRTGEKVFLECVQDMDHENMFWYRQDPGLGLRLIYFSYDVKMKEKGDIPEGYSVSREKKERFSLILESASTNQTSMYLCASSLTSRAGEQFFGPGTRLTVL.

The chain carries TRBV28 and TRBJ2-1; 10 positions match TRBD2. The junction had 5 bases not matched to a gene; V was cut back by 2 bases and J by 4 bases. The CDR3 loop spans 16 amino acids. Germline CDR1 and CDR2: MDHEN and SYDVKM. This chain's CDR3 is CASSLQGLALYNEQFF. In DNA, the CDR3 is TGTGCCAGCAGTTTACAGGGACTAGCGTTATACAATGAGCAGTTCTTC.

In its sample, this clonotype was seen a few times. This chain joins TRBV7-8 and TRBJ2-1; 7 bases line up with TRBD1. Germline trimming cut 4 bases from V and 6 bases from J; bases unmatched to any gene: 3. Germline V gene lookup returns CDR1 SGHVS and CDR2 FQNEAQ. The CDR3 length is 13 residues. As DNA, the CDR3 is TGTGCCAGCAGCTCTAGACAGGGCAATGAGCAGTTCTTC. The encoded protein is CASSSRQGNEQFF.